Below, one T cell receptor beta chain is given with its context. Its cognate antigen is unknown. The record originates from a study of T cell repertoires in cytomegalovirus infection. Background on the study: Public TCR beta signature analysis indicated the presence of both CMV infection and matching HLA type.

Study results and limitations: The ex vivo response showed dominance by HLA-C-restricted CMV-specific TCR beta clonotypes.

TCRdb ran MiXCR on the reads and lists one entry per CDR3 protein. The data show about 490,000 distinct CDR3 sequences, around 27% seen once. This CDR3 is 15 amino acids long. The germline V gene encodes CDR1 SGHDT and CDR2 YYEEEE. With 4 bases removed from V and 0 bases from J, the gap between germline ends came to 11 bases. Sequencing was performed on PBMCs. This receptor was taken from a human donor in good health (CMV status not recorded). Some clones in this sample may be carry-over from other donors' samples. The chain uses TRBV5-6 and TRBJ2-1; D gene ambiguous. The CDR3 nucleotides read TGTGCCAGCAGCCATGACGCGAGCTCCTACAATGAGCAGTTCTTC. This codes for CASSHDASSYNEQFF.